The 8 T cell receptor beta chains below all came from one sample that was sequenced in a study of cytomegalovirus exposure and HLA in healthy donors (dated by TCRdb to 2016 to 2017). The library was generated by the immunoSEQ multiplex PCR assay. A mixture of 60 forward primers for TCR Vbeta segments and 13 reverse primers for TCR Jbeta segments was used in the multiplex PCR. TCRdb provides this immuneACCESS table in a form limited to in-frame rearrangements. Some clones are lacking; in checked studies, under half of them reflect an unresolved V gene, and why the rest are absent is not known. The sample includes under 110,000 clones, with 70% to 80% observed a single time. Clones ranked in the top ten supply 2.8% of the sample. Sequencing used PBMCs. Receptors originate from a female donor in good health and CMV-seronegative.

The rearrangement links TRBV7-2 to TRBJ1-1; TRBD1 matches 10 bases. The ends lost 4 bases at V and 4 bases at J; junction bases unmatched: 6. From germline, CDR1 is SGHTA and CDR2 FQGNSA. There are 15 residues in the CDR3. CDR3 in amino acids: CASSSRTGGITEAFF. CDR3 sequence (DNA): TGTGCCAGCAGCTCCCGGACAGGGGGTATCACTGAAGCTTTCTTT. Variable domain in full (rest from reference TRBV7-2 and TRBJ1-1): GAGVSQSPSNKVTEKGKDVELRCDPISGHTALYWYRQSLGQGLEFLIYFQGNSAPDKSGLPSDRFSAERTGGSVSTLTIQRTQQEDSAVYLCASSSRTGGITEAFFGQGTRLTVV.

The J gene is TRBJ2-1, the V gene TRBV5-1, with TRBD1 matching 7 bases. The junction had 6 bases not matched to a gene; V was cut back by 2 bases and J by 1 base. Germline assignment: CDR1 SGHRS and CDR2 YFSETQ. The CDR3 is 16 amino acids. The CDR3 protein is CASSLGRGRSYNEQFF. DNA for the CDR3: TGCGCCAGCAGCTTAGGCAGGGGGAGATCCTACAATGAGCAGTTCTTC.

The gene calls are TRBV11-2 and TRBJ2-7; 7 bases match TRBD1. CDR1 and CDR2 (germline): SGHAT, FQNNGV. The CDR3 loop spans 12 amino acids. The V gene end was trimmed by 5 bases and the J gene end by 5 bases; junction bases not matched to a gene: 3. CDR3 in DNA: TGTGCCAGCAGCCTGACAGGGAACGAGCAGTACTTC. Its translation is CASSLTGNEQYF.

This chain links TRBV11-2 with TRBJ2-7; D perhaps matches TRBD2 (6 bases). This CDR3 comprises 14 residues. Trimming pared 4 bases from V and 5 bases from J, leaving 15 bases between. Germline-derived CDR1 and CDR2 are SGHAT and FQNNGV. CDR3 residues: CASSSRLIADEQYF. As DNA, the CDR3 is TGTGCCAGCAGCTCCAGGTTGATAGCGGACGAGCAGTACTTC.

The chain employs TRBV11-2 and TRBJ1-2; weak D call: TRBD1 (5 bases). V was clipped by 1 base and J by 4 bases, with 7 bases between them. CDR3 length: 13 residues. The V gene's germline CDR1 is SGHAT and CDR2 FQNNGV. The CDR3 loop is CASSLGGLYGYTF. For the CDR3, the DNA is TGTGCCAGCAGCTTAGGGGGACTCTATGGCTACACCTTC. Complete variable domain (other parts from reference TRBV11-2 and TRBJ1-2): EAGVAQSPRYKIIEKRQSVAFWCNPISGHATLYWYQQILGQGPKLLIQFQNNGVVDDSQLPKDRFSAERLKGVDSTLKIQPAKLEDSAVYLCASSLGGLYGYTFGSGTRLTVV.

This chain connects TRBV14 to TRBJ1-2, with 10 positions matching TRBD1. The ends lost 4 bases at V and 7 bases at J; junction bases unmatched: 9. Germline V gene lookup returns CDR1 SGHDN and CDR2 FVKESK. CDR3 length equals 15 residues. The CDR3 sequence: CASSLRQGAVGGYTF. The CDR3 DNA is TGTGCCAGCAGCCTGCGACAGGGGGCTGTTGGTGGCTACACCTTC.

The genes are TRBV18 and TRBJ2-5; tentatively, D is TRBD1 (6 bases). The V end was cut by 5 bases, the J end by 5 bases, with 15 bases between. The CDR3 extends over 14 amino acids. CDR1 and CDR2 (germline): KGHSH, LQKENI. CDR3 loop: CASSMYRDKETQYF. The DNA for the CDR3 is TGTGCCAGCTCAATGTACCGGGACAAGGAGACCCAGTACTTC.

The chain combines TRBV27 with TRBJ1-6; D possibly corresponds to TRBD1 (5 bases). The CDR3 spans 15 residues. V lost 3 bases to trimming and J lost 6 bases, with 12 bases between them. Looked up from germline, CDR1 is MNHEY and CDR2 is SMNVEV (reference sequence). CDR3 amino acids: CASSFGQGGNSPLHF. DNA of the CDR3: TGTGCCAGCAGTTTCGGGCAGGGAGGTAATTCACCCCTCCACTTT.